This T cell receptor beta chain was identified during a study of resident and recirculating memory T cells in vitiligo. Study-wide findings and caveats: No unique dominant TCR clone was found in vitiligo lesions. TCR sequences were not conserved across biopsy sites or patients.

The table lists this clone with a count of one. The antigen is unknown. The protocol was immunoSEQ multiplex PCR, while the TCRdb copy is restricted to in-frame clones and leaves out a portion. The data contain 70,000 to 75,000 clones, 90% to 95% of them seen just once; the ten biggest clones take up around 4.9%. Patients' lesions had not changed for the previous 6 months. Patients had received no treatment within the previous three months. Trimming left V 4 bases short and J 2 bases short, with 6 bases between. Germline CDR1 is MNHEY and CDR2 is SVGAGI. The CDR3 contains 13 residues. This TCR was sampled from a male donor with vitiligo. Material for sequencing was blood. The chain employs TRBV6-5 and TRBJ1-5; D is unresolved. The CDR3 protein is CASSWRRNQPQHF. CDR3 nucleotide sequence: TGTGCCAGCAGTTGGCGGCGCAATCAGCCCCAGCATTTT.